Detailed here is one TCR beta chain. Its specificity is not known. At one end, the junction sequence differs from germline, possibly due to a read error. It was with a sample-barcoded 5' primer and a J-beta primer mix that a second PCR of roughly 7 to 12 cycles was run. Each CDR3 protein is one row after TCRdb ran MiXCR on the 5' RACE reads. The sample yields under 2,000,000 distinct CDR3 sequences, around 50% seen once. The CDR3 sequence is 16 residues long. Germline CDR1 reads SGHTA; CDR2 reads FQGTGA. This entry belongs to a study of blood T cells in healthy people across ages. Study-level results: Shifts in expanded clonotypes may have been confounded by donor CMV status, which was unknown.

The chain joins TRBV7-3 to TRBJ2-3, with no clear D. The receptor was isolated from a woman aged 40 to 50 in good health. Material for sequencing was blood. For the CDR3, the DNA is TGCGCCAGCAGCTTAGGACGTGGCTTTGACGCGGATACGCAGTATTTT. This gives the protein CASSLGRGFDADTQYF.